This TCR beta chain was sequenced during a study of CD8 T cells in Susac syndrome. This clonotype was observed a single time. Its antigen is undetermined. CD8+ and CD4+ blood T cells underwent TCR beta sequencing. The authors reverse transcribed about 0.5 to 1 ug RNA with random hexamers. Amplification of TCR beta CDR3 across 54 Vbeta and 13 Jbeta was performed with immunoSEQ multiplex PCR. MiXCR, run by TCRdb on the immunoSEQ multiplex PCR reads, gives a single entry per CDR3 protein. The sample includes tens of thousands of distinct CDR3 sequences, around 93% seen only once; the top ten take around 0.45%. With 0 bases removed from V and 5 bases from J, the gap between germline ends came to 7 bases. Germline loops: CDR1 SGHNT, CDR2 YENEEA. The CDR3 is 13 residues long. Study-level results: Susac-specific public clones found in total CD8+ repertoires numbered around 16, and those in CD8+ TEMRA repertoires numbered a few.

The sequenced material came from CD8+ T cells from PBMCs. This chain joins TRBV11-3 and TRBJ2-5; unclear D gene. The source is a human donor with Susac syndrome. The CDR3 bases are TGTGCCAGCAGCTTAGAGGGTTCGGAGACCCAGTACTTC. Amino acids: CASSLEGSETQYF.